The 12 T cell receptor beta chains given below trace back to one sample, sequenced in a study of blood T cell repertoires in COVID-19. Profiled with immunoSEQ multiplex PCR; TCRdb holds only in-frame clones, not every one. The table has around 250,000 clones, approximately 86% seen once. Sequencing input: peripheral blood. The receptors were gathered from an older woman who had recovered from COVID-19.

This chain joins TRBV19 and TRBJ1-5; tentatively, D is TRBD1 (6 bases). Germline V CDR1 and CDR2: LNHDA, SQIVND (reference sequence). The ends were cut back, 4 bases at V and 2 bases at J, with 9 bases in the middle. The CDR3 totals 14 residues. The CDR3 DNA follows: TGTGCCAGTAGTACTCGACAGGGCAATCAGCCCCAGCATTTT. This translates into CASSTRQGNQPQHF. Variable domain in full (rest from reference TRBV19 and TRBJ1-5): DGGITQSPKYLFRKEGQNVTLSCEQNLNHDAMYWYRQDPGQGLRLIYYSQIVNDFQKGDIAEGYSVSREKKESFPLTVTSAQKNPTAFYLCASSTRQGNQPQHFGDGTRLSIL.

The chain couples TRBV7-8 to TRBJ1-5; 7 nucleotides match TRBD1. Germline V lookup: CDR1 SGHVS, CDR2 FQNEAQ. The CDR3 runs 14 residues. The junction had 5 bases not matched to a gene; V was cut back by 5 bases and J by 4 bases. In nucleotides, the CDR3 is TGTGCCAGCAGCCCCCGACAGGGTAATCAGCCCCAGCATTTT. It translates to CASSPRQGNQPQHF. The variable domain in full, with the rest retrieved from reference TRBV7-8 and TRBJ1-5, is GAGVSQSPRYKVAKRGQDVALRCDPISGHVSLFWYQQALGQGPEFLTYFQNEAQLDKSGLPSDRFFAERPEGSVSTLKIQRTQQEDSAVYLCASSPRQGNQPQHFGDGTRLSIL.

A word on this clone: The sample holds other DNA sequences that translate to the same CDR3. V is TRBV12-3 or TRBV12-4 and J is TRBJ1-2; D is perhaps TRBD1 (6 bases). This CDR3 spans 12 amino acids. V dropped 7 bases and J dropped 5 bases, with 11 bases sitting between them. The CDR3 DNA sequence: TGTGCCAGCACCACAGGGTCATATGGCTACACCTTC. Protein sequence: CASTTGSYGYTF.

This clone appeared once. The CDR3 DNA follows: TGTGCCAGCAGCTTCAGAAGTTCCGGACAGGGAATAACCTACAATGAGCAGTTCTTC. This gives the protein CASSFRSSGQGITYNEQFF. This chain joins TRBV11-2 and TRBJ2-1; 8 bases are a match to TRBD1. This CDR3 region has 19 residues. CDR1 SGHAT and CDR2 FQNNGV come from the germline V gene. V lost 3 bases to trimming and J lost 2 bases; unmatched junction nucleotides: 15. Together with reference TRBV11-2 and TRBJ2-1, the CDR3 gives the full variable domain: EAGVAQSPRYKIIEKRQSVAFWCNPISGHATLYWYQQILGQGPKLLIQFQNNGVVDDSQLPKDRFSAERLKGVDSTLKIQPAKLEDSAVYLCASSFRSSGQGITYNEQFFGPGTRLTVL.

The chain carries TRBV6-1 and TRBJ1-2, with no clear D. The germline V gene encodes CDR1 MNHNS and CDR2 SASEGT. The CDR3 extends over 14 amino acids. V dropped 2 bases and J dropped 4 bases, with 11 bases sitting between them. As DNA, the CDR3 is TGTGCCAGCAGTGAATCTAGGAGATCCTATGGCTACACCTTC. Translating gives CASSESRRSYGYTF.

V usage is TRBV9 and J usage is TRBJ2-2; unclear D gene. The CDR3 is 16 amino acids. Between the trimmed V and J ends, which lost 0 bases and 6 bases, there was a span of 15 bases. CDR1 SGDLS and CDR2 YYNGEE come from the germline V gene. This CDR3 is CASSVGSTPLAGELFF. The CDR3 DNA sequence: TGTGCCAGCAGCGTAGGCTCGACACCCCTGGCCGGGGAGCTGTTTTTT.

J is TRBJ2-5 and V is TRBV7-2; perhaps TRBD1 as D (6 bases). V lost 5 bases and J 1 base, leaving 14 bases between the germline ends. Germline V gene lookup returns CDR1 SGHTA and CDR2 FQGNSA. The CDR3 is 15 residues long. CDR3 DNA sequence: TGTGCCAGCAGCAGGACAGACAGCGGCCAAGAGACCCAGTACTTC. It codes for CASSRTDSGQETQYF.

The chain joins TRBV9 to TRBJ2-1; 7 positions match TRBD1. This CDR3 region has 13 residues. Losses at the gene ends were 4 bases for V and 8 bases for J; bases not matched to a gene: 6. Germline CDR1 is SGDLS and CDR2 is YYNGEE. The CDR3 region has the DNA TGTGCCAGCAGCTCACAGGGGCGGTATGAGCAGTTCTTC. It codes for CASSSQGRYEQFF.

CDR3 in DNA: TGTGCCAGCAGTGACAGGGGGTTCAATCAGCCCCAGCATTTT. Protein sequence: CASSDRGFNQPQHF. The chain couples TRBV6-1 to TRBJ1-5; the match to TRBD1 covers 7 bases. V shed 3 bases and J 3 bases; nucleotides not matched to a gene: 2. The CDR3 loop spans 14 amino acids. Per germline, CDR1 MNHNS and CDR2 SASEGT.

This chain connects TRBV10-3 to TRBJ2-7; 11 nucleotides align to TRBD1. Germline V gene sequence: CDR1 ENHRY, CDR2 SYGVKD. Trimming at V came to 6 bases and at J to 0 bases, leaving 4 bases not matched to a gene. The CDR3 extends over 15 amino acids. The DNA for the CDR3 is TGTGCCATCAGCCGGACAGGGGGCATCTCCTACGAGCAGTACTTC. Translating it yields CAISRTGGISYEQYF.

The chain links TRBV19 to TRBJ1-2; D is possibly TRBD1 (5 bases). V gave up 5 bases and J gave up 0 bases, with 13 bases separating them. Germline CDR1 LNHDA, CDR2 SQIVND (reference sequence). The CDR3 contains 15 residues. CDR3 DNA sequence: TGTGCCAGTAGTCCCATGGACACACCTAACTATGGCTACACCTTC. Its translation: CASSPMDTPNYGYTF.

V usage is TRBV6-2 or TRBV6-3 and J usage is TRBJ1-1, with D perhaps TRBD1 (5 bases). The CDR3 has 16 residues. Germline V gene data show CDR1 as MNHEY and CDR2 as SVGEGT. Trimming stripped 0 bases from V and 0 bases from J, with 11 bases between. The CDR3 spells CASSYSNYRLNTEAFF. DNA for the CDR3: TGTGCCAGCAGTTACTCGAATTACAGGCTGAACACTGAAGCTTTCTTT.